These 14 T cell receptor beta chains were sequenced from one sample in a study of CD8 T cells in Susac syndrome. Random hexamers served to reverse transcribe about 0.5 to 1 ug RNA. Each CDR3 protein is one row after TCRdb ran MiXCR on the immunoSEQ multiplex PCR reads. The profile shows hundreds of thousands of distinct CDR3 sequences, 90% to 95% of them singletons. The sequenced sample was CD4+ T cells from PBMCs. All receptors come from a human donor with multiple sclerosis.

The chain employs TRBV5-1 and TRBJ2-3; weak D call: TRBD1 (5 bases). The CDR3 is made up of 13 amino acids. Germline lookup yields CDR1 SGHRS and CDR2 YFSETQ. Trimming left V 3 bases short and J 8 bases short, with 13 bases between. As DNA, the CDR3 is TGCGCCAGCAGCTCCCAGGGTGGCGGTACGCAGTATTTT. Protein sequence: CASSSQGGGTQYF.

V and J are TRBV7-9 and TRBJ2-3; TRBD2 aligns across 7 bases. Losses at the gene ends were 5 bases for V and 2 bases for J; bases not matched to a gene: 7. This CDR3 contains 15 residues. Per the germline V gene, CDR1 is SEHNR and CDR2 is FQNEAQ (reference sequence). CDR3 DNA: TGTGCCAGCAGCCCAACTAGCGTTTACACAGATACGCAGTATTTT. This sequence encodes CASSPTSVYTDTQYF.

The rearrangement joins TRBV7-2 to TRBJ2-3; 13 nucleotides match TRBD2. The V segment lost 7 bases and the J segment 2 bases; nucleotides outside the gene matches: 3. This CDR3 spans 15 amino acids. Looked up from germline, CDR1 is SGHTA and CDR2 is FQGNSA. This CDR3 is CASKGLAGYTDTQYF. The CDR3 bases are TGTGCCAGCAAGGGACTAGCGGGGTACACAGATACGCAGTATTTT.

V is TRBV12-3 or TRBV12-4 and J is TRBJ2-3, with TRBD2 matching 8 bases. With 7 bases clipped from V and 0 bases from J, the junction kept 12 bases outside the gene matches. CDR3 length: 17 amino acids. CDR3 region: CASTPVGSGISTDTQYF. The CDR3 DNA is TGTGCCAGCACCCCGGTCGGTAGCGGGATCAGCACAGATACGCAGTATTTT.

The rearrangement uses TRBV2 and TRBJ2-2; TRBD2 is a possible D gene (6 bases). The V and J ends lost 4 bases and 4 bases respectively, with 16 bases between them. CDR1 is SNHLY and CDR2 is FYNNEI in the germline V gene. This CDR3 is 16 amino acids long. This CDR3 is CASSGPGLRSTGELFF. As DNA, the CDR3 is TGTGCCAGCAGTGGGCCGGGACTGCGTTCCACCGGGGAGCTGTTTTTT.

The chain employs TRBV6-5 and TRBJ2-5; possible D gene TRBD2, 6 bases. This CDR3 is built from 14 residues. Trimming cost V 1 base and J 2 bases, with 8 bases left between them. CDR1 is MNHEY and CDR2 is SVGAGI in the germline V gene. The CDR3 nucleotides are TGTGCCAGCAGTTACTTCGGACTACAAGAGACCCAGTACTTC. It specifies CASSYFGLQETQYF.

With respect to this clonotype: The junction departs from the called germline gene at one end, perhaps through a read error. The chain uses TRBV6-2 or TRBV6-3 and TRBJ1-1; no definite D call. The V gene's germline CDR1 is MNHEY and CDR2 SVGEGT. The length of the CDR3 is 12 residues. CDR3 DNA: TGTGCCAGCAGCTACTCGGAGGGAAGAGCTTTCTTT. Translated: CASSYSEGRAFF.

The chain carries TRBV5-1 and TRBJ2-7; D call uncertain. Per the germline V gene, CDR1 is SGHRS and CDR2 is YFSETQ. The CDR3 covers 14 residues. V was shortened by 0 bases and J by 1 base, with 8 bases between the two germline ends. CDR3 sequence (DNA): TGCGCCAGCAGCTTGGAACTGAATTCCTACGAGCAGTACGTC. It translates to CASSLELNSYEQYV.

V gene TRBV15 combines with J gene TRBJ2-3, with D perhaps TRBD2 (5 bases). This CDR3 spans 15 amino acids. Trimming left V 0 bases short and J 0 bases short, with 7 bases between. The V gene's germline CDR1 is LNHNV and CDR2 YYDKDF (reference sequence). In DNA, the CDR3 is TGTGCCACCAGCAGAGACGGGATGAGCACAGATACGCAGTATTTT. Amino acid sequence: CATSRDGMSTDTQYF.

This chain links TRBV6-1 with TRBJ1-1; possible D gene TRBD1, 5 bases. Germline CDR1 and CDR2: MNHNS and SASEGT. The CDR3 covers 12 residues. The V and J ends lost 4 bases and 10 bases respectively, with 13 bases between them. For the CDR3, the DNA is TGTGCCAGCAGTGTGGGGGGAAAGGCAGCTTTCTTT. This translates into CASSVGGKAAFF.

Turning to this clonotype: Germline and junction disagree at one end, which may indicate a read error. Written as DNA, the CDR3 is TGTGCCAGCAGTGAATCGGTCACTGAAGCCTTCTTT. Amino acids: CASSESVTEAFF. The chain joins TRBV25-1 to TRBJ1-1; unclear D gene. The CDR3 spans 12 residues. CDR1 and CDR2 from the germline V gene are MGHDK and SYGVNS.

The genes are TRBV12-3 or TRBV12-4 and TRBJ1-6; a weak D match, TRBD1 (6 bases). The CDR3 length is 15 residues. V was clipped by 5 bases and J by 9 bases, with 17 bases between them. The DNA for the CDR3 is TGTGCCAGCAGTCCCGAGGGGGGGCAGGGTTCACCCCTCCACTTT. Translation: CASSPEGGQGSPLHF.

This rearrangement joins TRBV19 to TRBJ1-1; D remains ambiguous. The germline V and J ends were trimmed by 6 bases and 6 bases, with 14 bases remaining between them. Germline CDR1 and CDR2: LNHDA and SQIVND (reference sequence). CDR3 length: 13 amino acids. CDR3 protein: CASRPTGLAEAFF. CDR3 nucleotide sequence: TGTGCCAGTAGACCGACCGGGTTGGCTGAAGCTTTCTTT.

This chain links TRBV9 with TRBJ2-2, with 12 bases that match TRBD1. This CDR3 region has 16 residues. The V gene end was trimmed by 3 bases and the J gene end by 7 bases; junction bases not matched to a gene: 7. CDR1 SGDLS and CDR2 YYNGEE come from the germline V gene. The CDR3 nucleotides read TGTGCCAGCAGCGGACCGGGACAGGGGGCAGTCGGGGAGCTGTTTTTT. It specifies CASSGPGQGAVGELFF.